This section outlines one T cell receptor (beta chain) sequence together with its context. The source of the sample is a study of blood T cell repertoires in COVID-19. Looking at the study overall: Acute-phase and convalescent COVID-19 samples originated in the United States, Italy and Spain.

Under the authors' procedure: It was from reference gene primer amplification that nucleated cell counts were estimated. Libraries were prepared by immunoSEQ multiplex PCR; TCRdb keeps only in-frame clonotypes and omits some of them. The V and J calls and the clone size are those of that table, but D and trimming were determined from the DNA. The sample lists about 230,000 clones; about 84% were seen once. The CDR3 extends over 12 amino acids. The sequence was collected from an elderly woman with acute or convalescent COVID-19. The V call is TRBV7-5, the J call TRBJ2-5; the D call in the table, TRBD2, was not verified against the DNA. TRBV7-5 represents a pseudogene. The specimen was peripheral blood. The CDR3 here is CARSLALETQYF. CDR3 in DNA: TGTGCCAGAAGCTTAGCTCTAGAGACCCAGTACTTC.